One and the same sample provided the 5 T cell receptor beta chains below, sequenced in a study of OX40 agonist ivuxolimab in advanced cancers. Sequencing was performed with immunoSEQ multiplex PCR; in TCRdb, only in-frame clones are kept and a portion is missing. The data hold some 21,000 clones, with around nine tenths observed a single time. Sequenced here: CD4+ or CD8+ T cells sorted from blood, sampled in a trial of the OX40 agonist ivuxolimab. The receptor set was obtained from an adult with an advanced solid tumor such as melanoma, head and neck, liver or kidney cancer.

This chain links TRBV4-2 with TRBJ2-7; either TRBD1 or TRBD2 may fit D (6 bases each). V was cut by 0 bases and J by 3 bases, with 12 bases left in between. CDR1 LGHNA and CDR2 YNFKEQ come from the germline V gene. The CDR3 totals 15 residues. This chain's CDR3 is CASSQDLGGSYEQYF. The CDR3 bases are TGTGCCAGCAGCCAAGATCTGGGGGGCAGCTACGAGCAGTACTTC.

This clone was counted once. The chain has TRBV10-2 and TRBJ1-6; TRBD1 is a possible D gene (6 bases). The V and J ends lost 6 bases and 4 bases respectively, with 25 bases between them. CDR1 is WSHSY, CDR2 SAAADI, per germline. The CDR3 sequence is 19 residues long. The CDR3 spells CASSGFNRASGVYNSPLHF. CDR3 nucleotide sequence: TGCGCCAGCAGCGGGTTTAACAGGGCGTCGGGGGTGTATAATTCACCCCTCCACTTT.

J is TRBJ1-1 and V is TRBV5-6, with no clear D. Trimming took off 4 bases at V and 4 bases at J, with 8 bases between the two ends. The CDR3 is made up of 12 amino acids. Per the germline V gene, CDR1 is SGHDT and CDR2 is YYEEEE. CDR3: CASSVRSTEAFF. In DNA form, the CDR3 reads TGTGCCAGCAGCGTCCGTAGCACTGAAGCTTTCTTT. Complete variable domain (other parts from reference TRBV5-6 and TRBJ1-1): DAGVTQSPTHLIKTRGQQVTLRCSPKSGHDTVSWYQQALGQGPQFIFQYYEEEERQRGNFPDRFSGHQFPNYSSELNVNALLLGDSALYLCASSVRSTEAFFGQGTRLTVV.

The V gene is TRBV27, the J gene TRBJ1-6; weak D call: TRBD1 (6 bases). The CDR3 is 18 residues long. Per the germline V gene, CDR1 is MNHEY and CDR2 is SMNVEV (reference sequence). V lost 5 bases to trimming and J lost 10 bases, with 27 bases between them. The CDR3 sequence is CASSLTQILRGTRSPLHF. Here the CDR3 DNA reads TGTGCCAGCAGTCTGACTCAGATCCTCAGGGGAACCCGGTCACCCCTCCACTTT.

This chain connects TRBV9 to TRBJ2-5, with TRBD2 matching over 12 bases. CDR3 length: 15 amino acids. J gave up 4 bases and V 3 bases, and 4 bases lay outside the gene matches. In germline, CDR1 is SGDLS, CDR2 YYNGEE. CDR3 amino acids: CASSGGTSGLETQYF. The CDR3 DNA is TGTGCCAGCAGCGGTGGGACTAGCGGGTTAGAGACCCAGTACTTC.